This T cell receptor (beta chain) was identified during a study of cytomegalovirus exposure and HLA in healthy donors. Study-wide points: Rarity held for most TCR sequences, but there were some public TCRs that occurred in many donors.

A remark on this clone: Its specificity is not known.

Only in-frame clones appear in the TCRdb table, and some are missing; sequencing was by immunoSEQ multiplex PCR. The table has around 110,000 clones, about nine tenths seen once; the top ten hold 1.8%. V lost 8 bases, J lost 7 bases, and 12 bases stayed unmatched. The CDR3 runs 15 residues. Germline lookup yields CDR1 MNHEY and CDR2 SMNVEV (reference sequence). The V gene is TRBV27, the J gene TRBJ2-1; 9 positions match TRBD2. Sequencing was done on a sample of PBMCs. The TCR sequence derives from a woman aged 18-29 years in good health and CMV-seropositive. CDR3 nucleotides: TGTGCCAGCGGCTTTCTAGCGGGGATTGGTAATGAGCAGTTCTTC. Translating it yields CASGFLAGIGNEQFF.